The 25 T cell receptor beta chains below were found in one sample sequenced in a study of blood T cell repertoires in COVID-19 (dated by TCRdb to the early 2020s). Library preparation employed the immunoSEQ multiplex PCR assay. The immuneACCESS repertoire file appears here via TCRdb, limited to in-frame rearrangements. These files lack a portion of the clones; in checked studies, under half of the deficit traces to unresolved V genes, and the cause of the others is not known. The sample table shows 170,000 or so clones, and around nine tenths are seen once. The ten largest account for roughly 0.9% of the sample. Sequenced sample: peripheral blood. These receptor sequences come from a woman in her late teens or twenties who had recovered from COVID-19.

The V and J genes are TRBV3-1 (or the pseudogene TRBV3-2) and TRBJ2-7; no firm D call. CDR3 size: 13 residues. The V gene's germline CDR1 is LGHDT and CDR2 YNNKEL (reference sequence). Trimming took off 1 base at V and 3 bases at J, with 7 bases between the two ends. CDR3 in amino acids: CASSQGGNYEQYV. In DNA, the CDR3 is TGTGCCAGCAGCCAAGGAGGCAACTACGAGCAGTACGTC.

This chain connects TRBV19 to TRBJ1-5; D gene unclear. The germline gives CDR1 LNHDA, CDR2 SQIVND (reference sequence). This CDR3 is built from 12 residues. Trimming left V 4 bases short and J 9 bases short, with 10 bases between. The DNA of the CDR3 is TGTGCCAGTAGTACGAGAGTTTCGCCCCAGCATTTT. Protein: CASSTRVSPQHF.

The V call is TRBV5-6, the J call TRBJ1-5; D is perhaps TRBD1 (6 bases). The CDR3 loop spans 13 amino acids. The germline V gene has CDR1 SGHDT and CDR2 YYEEEE. Trimming left V 4 bases short and J 7 bases short, with 12 bases between. CDR3 DNA: TGTGCCAGCAGCCGTGGGGGGGCCCAGCCCCAGCATTTT. This gives the protein CASSRGGAQPQHF.

The chain employs TRBV7-2 and TRBJ1-5, with 8 bases identical to TRBD1. V lost 2 bases, J lost 4 bases, and 4 bases stayed unmatched. Germline CDR1 reads SGHTA; CDR2 reads FQGNSA. CDR3 size: 15 residues. The CDR3 DNA is TGTGCCAGCAGCTTACAGGGGGCGTGGAATCAGCCCCAGCATTTT. This translates into CASSLQGAWNQPQHF.

The CDR3 protein is CASSYRQATNEKLFF. The CDR3, as DNA: TGTGCCAGCAGTTATCGACAGGCAACTAATGAAAAACTGTTTTTT. This rearrangement joins TRBV28 to TRBJ1-4; TRBD1 is a possible D gene (6 bases). From germline, CDR1 is MDHEN and CDR2 SYDVKM. The CDR3 has 15 residues. Trimming stripped 4 bases from V and 0 bases from J, with 9 bases between. The full variable domain, rest sourced from reference TRBV28 and TRBJ1-4, is DVKVTQSSRYLVKRTGEKVFLECVQDMDHENMFWYRQDPGLGLRLIYFSYDVKMKEKGDIPEGYSVSREKKERFSLILESASTNQTSMYLCASSYRQATNEKLFFGSGTQLSVL.

There are a few counts of this clone. The junction departs from the called germline gene at one end, perhaps through a read error. The CDR3: CASSEGTGRSYEQYF. The CDR3 bases are TGTGCCAGCAGCGAAGGGACAGGGAGGTCCTACGAGCAGTACTTC. This chain uses TRBV6-1 with TRBJ2-7; the match to TRBD1 covers 9 bases. Germline CDR1 MNHNS, CDR2 SASEGT. The CDR3 is 15 amino acids.

The J gene is TRBJ2-1, the V gene TRBV3-1 (or the pseudogene TRBV3-2); TRBD2 agrees at 14 bases. The V gene's germline CDR1 is LGHDT and CDR2 YNNKEL (reference sequence). CDR3 length: 18 residues. J was trimmed by 8 bases and V by 0 bases; bases with no gene match: 9. The CDR3: CASSQDPRLAGGPDEQFF. In nucleotides, the CDR3 is TGTGCCAGCAGCCAAGATCCCCGACTAGCGGGAGGGCCCGATGAGCAGTTCTTC.

This clone appeared once. The V gene is TRBV15, the J gene TRBJ2-5; TRBD2 aligns across 12 bases. This CDR3 spans 16 amino acids. CDR1 LNHNV and CDR2 YYDKDF come from the germline V gene (reference sequence). Trimming at V came to 1 base and at J to 5 bases, leaving 5 bases not matched to a gene. CDR3 loop: CATSRGRTSGEETQYF. CDR3 nucleotide sequence: TGTGCCACCAGCAGAGGAAGGACTAGCGGGGAGGAGACCCAGTACTTC.

V and J are TRBV5-8 and TRBJ2-3, with unresolved D. Germline values: CDR1 SGHTS, CDR2 YDEGEE. The ends were cut back, 3 bases at V and 6 bases at J, with 11 bases in the middle. CDR3 size: 13 residues. CDR3 sequence: CASSSYEIDTQYF. The CDR3 nucleotides read TGTGCCAGCAGCTCCTACGAGATCGATACGCAGTATTTT.

V is TRBV27 and J is TRBJ1-1; D ambiguous. The length of the CDR3 is 14 residues. The V gene's germline CDR1 is MNHEY and CDR2 SMNVEV (reference sequence). V gave up 2 bases and J gave up 4 bases, with 11 bases separating them. DNA of the CDR3: TGTGCCAGCAGTTTAGAATGGGAGGGCACTGAAGCTTTCTTT. Protein: CASSLEWEGTEAFF.

V is TRBV27 and J is TRBJ2-1; 9 nucleotides line up with TRBD2. Losses at the gene ends were 6 bases for V and 9 bases for J; bases not matched to a gene: 15. Germline V gene lookup returns CDR1 MNHEY and CDR2 SMNVEV (reference sequence). This CDR3 spans 16 amino acids. As DNA, the CDR3 is TGTGCCAGCAGGGACCCCGGTGCGGGGGGGCGGGGTGAGCAGTTCTTC. This codes for CASRDPGAGGRGEQFF.

The chain has TRBV2 and TRBJ1-2; 12 bases match TRBD1. The CDR3 sequence is 16 residues long. J gave up 4 bases and V 5 bases, and 8 bases lay outside the gene matches. Germline V lookup: CDR1 SNHLY, CDR2 FYNNEI. The CDR3, as DNA: TGTGCCAGCAGTCAAGTGGGACAGGGGGCATTCTATGGCTACACCTTC. Translated, it gives CASSQVGQGAFYGYTF. The whole variable domain, remainder taken from reference TRBV2 and TRBJ1-2, is EPEVTQTPSHQVTQMGQEVILRCVPISNHLYFYWYRQILGQKVEFLVSFYNNEISEKSEIFDDQFSVERPDGSNFTLKIRSTKLEDSAMYFCASSQVGQGAFYGYTFGSGTRLTVV.

The chain employs TRBV7-2 and TRBJ1-5; D remains ambiguous. The V and J ends lost 5 bases and 7 bases respectively, with 15 bases between them. CDR3 size: 14 residues. Germline V gene lookup returns CDR1 SGHTA and CDR2 FQGNSA. CDR3 sequence reads: CASSPGLLGQPQHF. CDR3 sequence (DNA): TGTGCCAGCAGCCCCGGACTTCTGGGACAGCCCCAGCATTTT.

J is TRBJ2-3 and V is TRBV19; D unresolved. Trimming removed 1 base from V and 7 bases from J, with 6 bases in between. The CDR3 consists of 12 residues. Germline-derived CDR1 and CDR2 are LNHDA and SQIVND (reference sequence). The CDR3 protein is CASSIGVNTQYF. The CDR3 nucleotides read TGTGCCAGTAGTATAGGTGTCAATACGCAGTATTTT.

The chain recombines TRBV14 with TRBJ2-3; 10 bases align to TRBD2. The CDR3 length is 14 residues. Looked up from germline, CDR1 is SGHDN and CDR2 is FVKESK. Trimming at V came to 8 bases and at J to 6 bases, leaving 8 bases not matched to a gene. CDR3 residues: CASRSSGSGDTQYF. The CDR3 coding sequence is TGTGCCAGCCGTTCTAGCGGGAGTGGGGATACGCAGTATTTT.

The chain joins TRBV7-2 to TRBJ2-2; 9 nucleotides agree with TRBD2. CDR1 SGHTA and CDR2 FQGNSA come from the germline V gene. CDR3 length: 14 amino acids. V lost 5 bases, J lost 4 bases, and 2 bases stayed unmatched. For the CDR3, the DNA is TGTGCCAGCAGCCTTAGCGGGGGCACCGGGGAGCTGTTTTTT. Its translation is CASSLSGGTGELFF.

V usage is TRBV5-6 and J usage is TRBJ2-3, with 11 bases identical to TRBD1. CDR3 size: 16 residues. The V gene end was trimmed by 3 bases and the J gene end by 4 bases; junction bases not matched to a gene: 7. Germline V gene sequence: CDR1 SGHDT, CDR2 YYEEEE. DNA for the CDR3: TGTGCCAGCAGCTATAGGACAGGGGGCGCCTCAGATACGCAGTATTTT. Translating it yields CASSYRTGGASDTQYF.

The V and J genes are TRBV9 and TRBJ1-2; weak D call: TRBD1 (6 bases). Trimming took off 0 bases at V and 7 bases at J, with 19 bases between the two ends. The CDR3 contains 16 residues. CDR1 is SGDLS and CDR2 is YYNGEE in the germline V gene. The DNA of the CDR3 is TGTGCCAGCAGCGTAGAAGCGGGAACAGGGTGGGCTGGCTACACCTTC. Its protein is CASSVEAGTGWAGYTF.

The V and J genes are TRBV7-3 and TRBJ2-1, with 10 bases that match TRBD1. Germline lookup yields CDR1 SGHTA and CDR2 FQGTGA. The CDR3 contains 15 residues. J gave up 4 bases and V 6 bases, and 6 bases lay outside the gene matches. This CDR3 is CASSGTGVGYNEQFF. The CDR3 DNA sequence: TGTGCCAGCAGTGGGACAGGGGTTGGGTACAATGAGCAGTTCTTC.

The count of this clone is one. The same CDR3 can be traced to other DNA sequences in this sample. The chain combines TRBV9 with TRBJ2-5; TRBD2 might be the D (6 bases). V dropped 0 bases and J dropped 5 bases, with 8 bases sitting between them. The CDR3 has 13 amino acids. Germline-derived CDR1 and CDR2 are SGDLS and YYNGEE. The CDR3 DNA reads as TGTGCCAGCAGCGTAGGCGGGGTGGAGACCCAGTACTTC. Amino acids: CASSVGGVETQYF.

The genes are TRBV5-1 and TRBJ2-1; 10 positions agree with TRBD2. Germline V gene lookup returns CDR1 SGHRS and CDR2 YFSETQ. The CDR3 sequence is 15 residues long. V lost 0 bases and J lost 9; bases outside the gene matches: 6. The CDR3 nucleotides are TGCGCCAGCAGCTTGGGAGCGGGGGGGCAGGGTGAGCAGTTCTTC. Protein: CASSLGAGGQGEQFF.

The rearrangement uses TRBV7-3 and TRBJ2-1; 16 bases map to TRBD2. In germline, CDR1 is SGHTA, CDR2 FQGTGA. Germline trimming cut 1 base from V and 4 bases from J; bases unmatched to any gene: 7. CDR3 length: 19 amino acids. CDR3 bases: TGTGCCAGCAGCTTAAATGAGGGACTAGCGGGGGGGCCGTACAATGAGCAGTTCTTC. Amino acid sequence: CASSLNEGLAGGPYNEQFF. Full variable domain (outside the CDR3, taken from reference TRBV7-3 and TRBJ2-1): GAGVSQTPSNKVTEKGKYVELRCDPISGHTALYWYRQSLGQGPEFLIYFQGTGAADDSGLPNDRFFAVRPEGSVSTLKIQRTERGDSAVYLCASSLNEGLAGGPYNEQFFGPGTRLTVL.

This clone has only one observation. The chain uses TRBV18 and TRBJ1-1, with a possible D match to TRBD1 (6 bases). The germline gives CDR1 KGHSH, CDR2 LQKENI. This CDR3 is built from 15 residues. V lost 6 bases to trimming and J lost 0 bases, with 14 bases between them. The CDR3 DNA is TGTGCCAGCTCTCAGGGGCTGCGGATGAACACTGAAGCTTTCTTT. Its translation is CASSQGLRMNTEAFF.

J is TRBJ1-6 and V is TRBV4-2, with D possibly TRBD1 on 5 matching bases. This CDR3 has 16 residues. V lost 0 bases and J lost 2, with 8 bases in between. The germline V gene has CDR1 LGHNA and CDR2 YNFKEQ. The CDR3 spells CASSQDGAAYNSPLHF. The CDR3 nucleotides are TGTGCCAGCAGCCAAGATGGGGCAGCCTATAATTCACCCCTCCACTTT.

J is TRBJ1-2 and V is TRBV7-8; 7 bases are shared with TRBD1. Germline CDR1 reads SGHVS; CDR2 reads FQNEAQ. J lost 4 bases, V lost 5 bases, and 10 bases had no gene match. There are 15 residues in the CDR3. CDR3 in DNA: TGTGCCAGCAGCCAATTATCCGGGACAGTCTATGGCTACACCTTC. Amino acids: CASSQLSGTVYGYTF.